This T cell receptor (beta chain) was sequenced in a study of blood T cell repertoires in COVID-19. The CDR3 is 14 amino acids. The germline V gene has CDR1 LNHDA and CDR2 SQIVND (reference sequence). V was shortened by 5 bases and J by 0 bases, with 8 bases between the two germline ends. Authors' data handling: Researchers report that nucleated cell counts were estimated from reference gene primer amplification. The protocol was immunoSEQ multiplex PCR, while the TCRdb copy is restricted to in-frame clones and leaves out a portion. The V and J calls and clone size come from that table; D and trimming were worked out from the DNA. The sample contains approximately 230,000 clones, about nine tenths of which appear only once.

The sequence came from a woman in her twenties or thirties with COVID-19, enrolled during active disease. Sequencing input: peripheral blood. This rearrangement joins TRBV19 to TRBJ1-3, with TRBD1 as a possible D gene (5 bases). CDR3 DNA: TGTGCCAGTAGTCCGGACATCTCTGGAAACACCATATATTTT. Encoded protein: CASSPDISGNTIYF. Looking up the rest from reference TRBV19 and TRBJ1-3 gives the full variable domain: DGGITQSPKYLFRKEGQNVTLSCEQNLNHDAMYWYRQDPGQGLRLIYYSQIVNDFQKGDIAEGYSVSREKKESFPLTVTSAQKNPTAFYLCASSPDISGNTIYFGEGSWLTVV.